The 8 T cell receptor beta chains below come from one sample, sequenced in a study of cytomegalovirus exposure and HLA in healthy donors (dated by TCRdb to 2016 to 2017). The protocol used for the library was the immunoSEQ multiplex PCR assay. For the multiplex PCR, a mixture combining 60 forward primers for TCR Vbeta segments and 13 reverse primers for TCR Jbeta segments was used. The table comes from immuneACCESS by way of TCRdb, which keeps in-frame sequences with V and J called. Part of the clones is missing from these tables; in studies checked, under half for an unresolved V gene and the rest for unknown reasons. In this sample the table shows approximately 170,000 clones, about 85% of which occur a single time. The leading ten clones occupy 1% of the sample. Sequencing used PBMCs. These receptors all stem from a boy aged 2-9 years in good health and CMV-seronegative.

The count of this clone is one. This chain joins TRBV11-2 and TRBJ2-3, with 8 bases identical to TRBD1. V trimming: 0 bases; J trimming: 4 bases; junction bases outside the gene matches: 6. Germline V lookup: CDR1 SGHAT, CDR2 FQNNGV. The CDR3 totals 16 residues. The CDR3 coding sequence is TGTGCCAGCAGCTTAGATTACCAGGGGGCCGCAGATACGCAGTATTTT. Translation gives CASSLDYQGAADTQYF.

The rearrangement links TRBV29-1 to TRBJ2-5; no reliable D call. There are 13 residues in the CDR3. V shed 6 bases and J shed 0 bases, with 11 bases lying between them. Looked up from germline, CDR1 is SQVTM and CDR2 is ANQGSEA. The CDR3 loop reads CSVAAQYQETQYF. The CDR3 bases are TGCAGCGTCGCCGCCCAGTACCAAGAGACCCAGTACTTC.

CDR3 region: CASSHADRESEKLFF. The CDR3 coding sequence is TGCGCCAGCAGCCATGCCGACAGGGAAAGTGAAAAACTGTTTTTT. The chain carries TRBV4-1 and TRBJ1-4, with TRBD1 matching over 7 bases. Germline V lookup: CDR1 MGHRA, CDR2 YSYEKL. V was clipped by 3 bases and J by 7 bases; unmatched bases: 8. The CDR3 is made up of 15 amino acids.

The rearrangement joins TRBV6-4 to TRBJ1-5; 10 bases fit TRBD1. Trimming removed 3 bases from V and 5 bases from J; junction bases left unmatched: 1. This CDR3 comprises 14 residues. Germline-derived CDR1 and CDR2 are MRHNA and SNTAGT. CDR3 loop: CASSEGQGHQPQHF. DNA of the CDR3: TGTGCCAGCAGTGAGGGACAGGGGCATCAGCCCCAGCATTTT.

This clone has just a few counts. This chain connects TRBV6-5 to TRBJ2-7, with D possibly matching TRBD2 (5 bases). The ends were cut back, 11 bases at V and 3 bases at J, with 14 bases in the middle. The CDR3 consists of 12 residues. The germline V gene has CDR1 MNHEY and CDR2 SVGAGI. The CDR3 coding sequence is TGTGCCGAGGACCGGGGAAACTACGAGCAGTACGTC. Translating gives CAEDRGNYEQYV.

This sequence joins TRBV28 and TRBJ1-2; D is unresolved. Germline-derived CDR1 and CDR2 are MDHEN and SYDVKM. Deletions cut 6 bases from V and 8 bases from J, with 10 bases between. The CDR3 has 11 amino acids. As DNA, the CDR3 is TGTGCCAGCAGCCTAGGAGGGGGCTACACCTTC. Its translation: CASSLGGGYTF.

The chain uses TRBV28 and TRBJ1-6, with a possible D match to TRBD1 (6 bases). The CDR3 contains 15 residues. The V gene lost 6 bases and the J gene lost 7 bases, with 16 bases spanning the gap. Germline assignment: CDR1 MDHEN and CDR2 SYDVKM. The CDR3 sequence: CASRIQGGQNSPLHF. The CDR3, as DNA: TGTGCCAGCAGAATACAGGGAGGGCAGAATTCACCCCTCCACTTT.

The chain employs TRBV7-9 and TRBJ2-7, with TRBD1 identical over 7 bases. Germline trimming cut 6 bases from V and 1 base from J; bases unmatched to any gene: 9. This CDR3 is built from 15 residues. CDR1 is SEHNR, CDR2 FQNEAQ, per germline (reference sequence). Here the CDR3 DNA reads TGTGCCAGCAGAAATACCGGGACAGAGTCCTACGAGCAGTACTTC. Translated, it gives CASRNTGTESYEQYF.